This T cell receptor beta chain derives from a study of T cells in Graves' hyperthyroidism and ophthalmopathy. A NOSPECS grade of at least 4, a Clinical Activity Score of at least 3 and duration under 3 months were recorded in ophthalmopathy patients. Study-level results: In blood, most of the thyroid clonotypes expanded above 0.001 were also present. Separation of ophthalmopathy from stable hyperthyroidism was achieved by a 13 V-J model.

V gave up 5 bases and J gave up 6 bases, with 17 bases separating them. Germline V gene data show CDR1 as LGHDT and CDR2 as YNNKEL (reference sequence). This CDR3 contains 14 residues. Template material for amplifying TCR beta CDR3 regions consisted of RNA transcripts. Primed by the HTBI set, a first-round RT-PCR was run on the TCR CDR3. TCRdb called the multiplex PCR reads again in MiXCR, with one record for every CDR3 protein. The sample lists some 570,000 distinct CDR3 sequences; more than 13% were seen once. Many counts were recorded for this clonotype. The antigen remains unidentified. This chain connects TRBV3-1 to TRBJ2-7, with a tentative D call TRBD1 (5 bases). Sequencing input: blood. This clonotype was sampled from a woman aged 18-29 years with Graves' ophthalmopathy. The CDR3 sequence is CASSLRVGVPEQYF. The CDR3 region has the DNA TGTGCCAGCAGCTTACGAGTAGGGGTGCCCGAGCAGTACTTC.